Given below is one T cell receptor beta chain in context. There are 14 residues in the CDR3. CDR1 and CDR2 from the germline V gene are SGHRS and YFSETQ. V was clipped by 3 bases and J by 3 bases, with 9 bases between them. These data belong to a study of blood T cell repertoires in COVID-19. About the research overall: Acute-phase and convalescent COVID-19 samples originated in the United States, Italy and Spain.

Clones were sequenced by immunoSEQ multiplex PCR, and TCRdb holds only the in-frame ones, with some missing. This table has 190,000 or so clones, approximately 83% appearing once. The V call is TRBV5-1, the J call TRBJ1-4, with D possibly matching TRBD1 (5 bases). Sequenced: PBMCs or T cells enriched from blood (not recorded which). This clonotype was sampled from a man aged 35-49 years who had recovered from COVID-19. CDR3 sequence reads: CASSWGGANEKLFF. As DNA, the CDR3 is TGCGCCAGCAGCTGGGGGGGAGCTAATGAAAAACTGTTTTTT.